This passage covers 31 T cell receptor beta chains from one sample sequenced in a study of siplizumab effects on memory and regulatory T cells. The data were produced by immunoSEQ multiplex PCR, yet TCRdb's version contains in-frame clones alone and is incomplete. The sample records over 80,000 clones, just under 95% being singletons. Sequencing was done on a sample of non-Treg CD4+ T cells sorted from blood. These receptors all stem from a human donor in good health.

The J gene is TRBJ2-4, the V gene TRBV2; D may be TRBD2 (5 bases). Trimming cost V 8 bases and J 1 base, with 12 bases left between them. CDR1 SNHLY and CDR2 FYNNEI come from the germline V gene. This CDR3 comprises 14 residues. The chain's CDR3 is CASRRGFAKNIQYF. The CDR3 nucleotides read TGTGCCAGCCGGCGAGGGTTCGCCAAAAACATTCAGTACTTC.

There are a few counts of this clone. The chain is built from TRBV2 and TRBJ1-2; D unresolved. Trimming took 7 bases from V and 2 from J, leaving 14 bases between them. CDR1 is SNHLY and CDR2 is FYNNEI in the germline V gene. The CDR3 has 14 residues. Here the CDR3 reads CASTFSQLNYGYTF. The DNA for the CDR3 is TGTGCCAGCACTTTCAGCCAGCTAAACTATGGCTACACCTTC.

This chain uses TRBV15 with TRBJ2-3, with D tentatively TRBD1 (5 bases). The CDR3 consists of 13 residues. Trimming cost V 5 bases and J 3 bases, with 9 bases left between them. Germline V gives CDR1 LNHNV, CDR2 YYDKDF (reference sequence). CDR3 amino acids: CATSGARTDTQYF. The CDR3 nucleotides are TGTGCCACCAGCGGGGCTAGAACAGATACGCAGTATTTT.

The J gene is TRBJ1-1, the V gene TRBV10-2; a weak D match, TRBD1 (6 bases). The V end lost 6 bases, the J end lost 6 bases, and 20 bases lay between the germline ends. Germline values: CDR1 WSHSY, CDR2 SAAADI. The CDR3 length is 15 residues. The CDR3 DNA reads TGCGCCAGCAGAATAGGGGCGGGGGGCCTGGCTGAAGCTTTCTTT. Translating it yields CASRIGAGGLAEAFF.

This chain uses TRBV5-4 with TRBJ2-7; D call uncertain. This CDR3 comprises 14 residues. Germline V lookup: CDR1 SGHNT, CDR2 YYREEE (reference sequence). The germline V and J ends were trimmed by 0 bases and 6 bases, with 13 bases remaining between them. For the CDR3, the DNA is TGTGCCAGCAGCTTGGCTCTCCCTCAACGCGAGCAGTACTTC. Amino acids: CASSLALPQREQYF. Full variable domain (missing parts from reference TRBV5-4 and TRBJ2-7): ETGVTQSPTHLIKTRGQQVTLRCSSQSGHNTVSWYQQALGQGPQFIFQYYREEENGRGNFPPRFSGLQFPNYSSELNVNALELDDSALYLCASSLALPQREQYFGPGTRLTVT.

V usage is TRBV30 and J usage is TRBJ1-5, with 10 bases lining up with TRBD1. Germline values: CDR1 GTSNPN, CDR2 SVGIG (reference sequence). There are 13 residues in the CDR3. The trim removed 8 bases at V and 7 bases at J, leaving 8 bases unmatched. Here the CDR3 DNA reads TGTGCCGGGGGTCTGGGACAGGGGCAGCCCCAGCATTTT. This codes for CAGGLGQGQPQHF.

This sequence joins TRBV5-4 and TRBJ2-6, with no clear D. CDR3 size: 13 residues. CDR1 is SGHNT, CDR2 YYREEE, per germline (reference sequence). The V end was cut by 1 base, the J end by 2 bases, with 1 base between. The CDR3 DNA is TGTGCCAGCAGCTTGCCTGGGGCCAACGTCCTGACTTTC. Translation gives CASSLPGANVLTF.

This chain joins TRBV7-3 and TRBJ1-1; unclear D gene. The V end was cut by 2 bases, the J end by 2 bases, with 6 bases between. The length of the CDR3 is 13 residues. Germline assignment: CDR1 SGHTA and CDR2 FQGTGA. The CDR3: CASSLWQNTEAFF. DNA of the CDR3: TGTGCCAGCAGCTTATGGCAAAACACTGAAGCTTTCTTT.

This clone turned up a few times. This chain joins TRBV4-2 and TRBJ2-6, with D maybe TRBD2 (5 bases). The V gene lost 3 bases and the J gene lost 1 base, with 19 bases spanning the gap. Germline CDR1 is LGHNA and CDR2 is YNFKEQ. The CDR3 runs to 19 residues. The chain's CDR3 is CASSQYRGYPQSGANVLTF. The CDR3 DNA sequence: TGTGCCAGCAGCCAGTACCGAGGGTATCCCCAGTCTGGGGCCAACGTCCTGACTTTC.

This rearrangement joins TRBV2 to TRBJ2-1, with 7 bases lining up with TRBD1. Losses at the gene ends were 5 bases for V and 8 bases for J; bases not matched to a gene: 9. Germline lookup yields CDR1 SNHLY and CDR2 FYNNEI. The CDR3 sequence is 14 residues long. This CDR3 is CASSPGQPRDEQFF. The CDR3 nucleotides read TGTGCCAGCAGTCCGGGACAGCCTAGGGATGAGCAGTTCTTC.

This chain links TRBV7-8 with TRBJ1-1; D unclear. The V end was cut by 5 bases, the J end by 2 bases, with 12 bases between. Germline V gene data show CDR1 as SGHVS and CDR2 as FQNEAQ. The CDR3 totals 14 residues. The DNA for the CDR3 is TGTGCCAGCAGCCCAGAGTTCTTAAACACTGAAGCTTTCTTT. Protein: CASSPEFLNTEAFF.

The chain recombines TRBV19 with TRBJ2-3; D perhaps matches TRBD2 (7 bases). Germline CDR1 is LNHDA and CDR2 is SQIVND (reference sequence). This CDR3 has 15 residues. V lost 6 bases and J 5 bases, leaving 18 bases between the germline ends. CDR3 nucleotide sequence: TGTGCCAGTAGGACCAGGGGAGGGCCCGGAGATACGCAGTATTTT. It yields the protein CASRTRGGPGDTQYF.

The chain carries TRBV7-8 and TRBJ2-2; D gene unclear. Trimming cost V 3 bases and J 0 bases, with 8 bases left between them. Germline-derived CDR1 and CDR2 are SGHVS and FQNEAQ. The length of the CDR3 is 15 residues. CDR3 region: CASSLGGSNTGELFF. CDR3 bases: TGTGCCAGCAGCTTGGGTGGATCGAACACCGGGGAGCTGTTTTTT.

CDR3 coding DNA: TGTGCCAGCAGCTTGGGTGGGAGGTCTGGCAATGAGCAGTTCTTC. It translates to CASSLGGRSGNEQFF. The V gene is TRBV5-4, the J gene TRBJ2-1; perhaps TRBD2 as D (6 bases). This CDR3 comprises 15 residues. V was shortened by 0 bases and J by 6 bases, with 13 bases between the two germline ends. CDR1 and CDR2 from the germline V gene are SGHNT and YYREEE (reference sequence).

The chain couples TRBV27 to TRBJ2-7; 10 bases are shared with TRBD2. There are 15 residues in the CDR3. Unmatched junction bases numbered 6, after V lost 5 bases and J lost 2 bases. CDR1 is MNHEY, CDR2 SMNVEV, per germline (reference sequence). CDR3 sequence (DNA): TGTGCCAGCAGTGCACGGACTAGCGGAGCCTACGAGCAGTACTTC. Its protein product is CASSARTSGAYEQYF.

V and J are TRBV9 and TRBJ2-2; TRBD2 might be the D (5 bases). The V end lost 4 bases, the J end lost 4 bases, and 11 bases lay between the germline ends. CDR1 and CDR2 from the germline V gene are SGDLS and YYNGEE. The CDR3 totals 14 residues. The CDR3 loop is CASSLRTSTGELFF. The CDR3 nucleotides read TGTGCCAGCAGCCTCCGAACTAGCACCGGGGAGCTGTTTTTT.

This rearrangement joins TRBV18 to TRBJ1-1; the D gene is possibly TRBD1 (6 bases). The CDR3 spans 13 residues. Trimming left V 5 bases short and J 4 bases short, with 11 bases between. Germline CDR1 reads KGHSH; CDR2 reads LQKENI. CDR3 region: CASSTTGTTEAFF. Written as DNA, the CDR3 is TGTGCCAGCTCAACTACAGGGACCACTGAAGCTTTCTTT.

The CDR3 is CASDDRRGRINNQPQHF. CDR3 coding DNA: TGTGCCAGCGACGACCGCAGGGGCAGGATCAACAATCAGCCCCAGCATTTT. The chain is built from TRBV19 and TRBJ1-5; tentatively, D is TRBD1 (6 bases). CDR1 and CDR2 (germline): LNHDA, SQIVND (reference sequence). Trimming shortened V by 9 bases and J by 3 bases, and 24 bases separated the two germline ends. The CDR3 is made up of 17 amino acids. Together with reference TRBV19 and TRBJ1-5, the CDR3 gives the full variable domain: DGGITQSPKYLFRKEGQNVTLSCEQNLNHDAMYWYRQDPGQGLRLIYYSQIVNDFQKGDIAEGYSVSREKKESFPLTVTSAQKNPTAFYLCASDDRRGRINNQPQHFGDGTRLSIL.

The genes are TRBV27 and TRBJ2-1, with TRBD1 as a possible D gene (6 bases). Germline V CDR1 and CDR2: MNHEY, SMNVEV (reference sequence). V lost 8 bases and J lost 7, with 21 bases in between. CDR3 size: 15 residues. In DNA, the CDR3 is TGTGCCAGCCACCTTGGAGGACAGACTAAAAATGAGCAGTTCTTC. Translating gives CASHLGGQTKNEQFF.

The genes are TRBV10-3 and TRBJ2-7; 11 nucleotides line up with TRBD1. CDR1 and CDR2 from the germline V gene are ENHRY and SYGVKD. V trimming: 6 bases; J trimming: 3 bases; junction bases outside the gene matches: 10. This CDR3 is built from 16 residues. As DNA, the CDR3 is TGTGCCATCAGGAGCTCGTTCGGGACAGGGGGCTACGAGCAGTACTTC. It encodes CAIRSSFGTGGYEQYF.

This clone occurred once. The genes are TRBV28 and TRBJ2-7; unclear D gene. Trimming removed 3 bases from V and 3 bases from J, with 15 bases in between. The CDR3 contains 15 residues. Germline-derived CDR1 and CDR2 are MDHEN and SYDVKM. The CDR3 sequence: CASSLGGVKFYEQYF. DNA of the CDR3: TGTGCCAGCAGTTTGGGCGGAGTCAAATTCTACGAGCAGTACTTC.

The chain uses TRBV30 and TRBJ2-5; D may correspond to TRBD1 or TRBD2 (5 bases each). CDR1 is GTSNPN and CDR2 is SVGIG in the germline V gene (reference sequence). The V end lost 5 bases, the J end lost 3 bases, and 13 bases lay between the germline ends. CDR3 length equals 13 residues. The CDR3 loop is CAWSRGWKETQYF. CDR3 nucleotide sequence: TGTGCCTGGTCGAGGGGCTGGAAAGAGACCCAGTACTTC.

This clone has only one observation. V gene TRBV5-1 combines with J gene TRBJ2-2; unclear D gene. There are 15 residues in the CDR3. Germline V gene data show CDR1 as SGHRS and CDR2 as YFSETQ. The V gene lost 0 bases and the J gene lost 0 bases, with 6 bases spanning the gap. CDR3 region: CASSLAAANTGELFF. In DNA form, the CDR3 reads TGCGCCAGCAGCTTGGCCGCAGCGAACACCGGGGAGCTGTTTTTT.

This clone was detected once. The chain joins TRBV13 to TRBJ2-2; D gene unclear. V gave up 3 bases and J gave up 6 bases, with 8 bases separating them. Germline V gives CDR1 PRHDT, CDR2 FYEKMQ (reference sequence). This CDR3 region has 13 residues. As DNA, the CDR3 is TGTGCCAGCAGCTTTTCCCTATCCGGGGAGCTGTTTTTT. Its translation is CASSFSLSGELFF.

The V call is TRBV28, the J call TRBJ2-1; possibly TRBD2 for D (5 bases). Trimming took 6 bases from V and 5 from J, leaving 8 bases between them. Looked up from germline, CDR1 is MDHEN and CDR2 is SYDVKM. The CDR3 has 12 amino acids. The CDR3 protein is CASRRVHNEQFF. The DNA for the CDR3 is TGTGCCAGCAGGCGGGTTCACAATGAGCAGTTCTTC. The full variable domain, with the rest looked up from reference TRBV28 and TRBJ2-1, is DVKVTQSSRYLVKRTGEKVFLECVQDMDHENMFWYRQDPGLGLRLIYFSYDVKMKEKGDIPEGYSVSREKKERFSLILESASTNQTSMYLCASRRVHNEQFFGPGTRLTVL.

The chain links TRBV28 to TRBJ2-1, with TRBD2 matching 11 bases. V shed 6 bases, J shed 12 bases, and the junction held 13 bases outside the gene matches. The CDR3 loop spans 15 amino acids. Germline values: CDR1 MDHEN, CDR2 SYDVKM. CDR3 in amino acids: CASRKLAGVGSGQFF. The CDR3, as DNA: TGTGCCAGCAGGAAACTAGCGGGAGTGGGCTCGGGGCAGTTCTTC.

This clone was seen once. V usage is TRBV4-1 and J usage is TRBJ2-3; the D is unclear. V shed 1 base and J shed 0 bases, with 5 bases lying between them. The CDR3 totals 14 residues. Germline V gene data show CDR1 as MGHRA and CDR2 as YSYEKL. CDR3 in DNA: TGCGCCAGCAGCCAAGCAGCTAGCACAGATACGCAGTATTTT. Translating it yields CASSQAASTDTQYF.

CDR3 protein: CATSTQQGNYGYTF. CDR3 in DNA: TGTGCCACCAGCACACAACAGGGTAACTATGGCTACACCTTC. V is TRBV15 and J is TRBJ1-2, with D possibly TRBD1 on 6 matching bases. The CDR3 consists of 14 residues. Trimming took off 4 bases at V and 1 base at J, with 10 bases between the two ends. Germline values: CDR1 LNHNV, CDR2 YYDKDF (reference sequence).

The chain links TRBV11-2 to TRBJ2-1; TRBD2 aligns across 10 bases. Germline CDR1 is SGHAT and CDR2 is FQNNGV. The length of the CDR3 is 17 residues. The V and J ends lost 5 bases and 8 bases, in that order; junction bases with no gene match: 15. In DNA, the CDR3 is TGTGCCAGCAGCCCGGAGGGAACGGGACTAGCGATCGATGAGCAGTTCTTC. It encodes CASSPEGTGLAIDEQFF.

CDR3 nucleotides: TGTGCCATCAGCGAATACTACGAGCAGTACTTC. This gives the protein CAISEYYEQYF. J is TRBJ2-7 and V is TRBV10-3; D gene ambiguous. CDR3 size: 11 residues. Germline CDR1 reads ENHRY; CDR2 reads SYGVKD. Trimming shortened V by 6 bases and J by 3 bases, and 6 bases separated the two germline ends.

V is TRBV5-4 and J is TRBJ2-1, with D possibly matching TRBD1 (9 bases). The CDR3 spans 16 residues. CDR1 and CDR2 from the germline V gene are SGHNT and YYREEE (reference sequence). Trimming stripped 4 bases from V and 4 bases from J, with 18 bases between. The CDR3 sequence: CASSPGGDRVYNEQFF. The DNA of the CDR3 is TGTGCCAGCAGCCCGGGGGGGGACAGGGTATACAATGAGCAGTTCTTC.